One T cell receptor (beta chain) is described in this entry. Measured with immunoSEQ multiplex PCR; TCRdb has only the in-frame clones, and not every one. Among fewer than 250,000 clones, more than 70% were seen once, and the ten largest hold approximately 7.4%. This entry is derived from a study of blood T cell repertoires in COVID-19. Germline assignment: CDR1 LGHNA and CDR2 YSLEER. The CDR3 sequence is 14 residues long. Trimming removed 0 bases from V and 8 bases from J, with 13 bases in between. Categorization into cohorts depended on clinical history that participants reported. Input material: PBMCs or T cells enriched from blood (not recorded which). The TCR was taken from a middle-aged woman with acute COVID-19. The chain has TRBV4-3 and TRBJ1-2; D is unclear. CDR3: CASSQDRGPGGYTF. CDR3 nucleotides: TGCGCCAGCAGCCAAGATCGTGGCCCCGGGGGCTACACCTTC.